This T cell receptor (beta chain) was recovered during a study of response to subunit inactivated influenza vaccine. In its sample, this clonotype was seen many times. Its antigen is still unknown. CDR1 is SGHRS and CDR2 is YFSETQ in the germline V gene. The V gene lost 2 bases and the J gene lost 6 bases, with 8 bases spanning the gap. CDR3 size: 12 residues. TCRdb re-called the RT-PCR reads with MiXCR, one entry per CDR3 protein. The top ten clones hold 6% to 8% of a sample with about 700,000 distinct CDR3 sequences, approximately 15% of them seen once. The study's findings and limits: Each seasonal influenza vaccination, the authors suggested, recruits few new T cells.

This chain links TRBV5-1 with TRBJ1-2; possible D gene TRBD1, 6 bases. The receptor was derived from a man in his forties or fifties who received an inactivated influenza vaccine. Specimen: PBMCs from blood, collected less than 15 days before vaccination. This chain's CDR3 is CASSFHRDGYTF. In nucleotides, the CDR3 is TGCGCCAGCAGCTTTCACAGGGATGGCTACACCTTC.